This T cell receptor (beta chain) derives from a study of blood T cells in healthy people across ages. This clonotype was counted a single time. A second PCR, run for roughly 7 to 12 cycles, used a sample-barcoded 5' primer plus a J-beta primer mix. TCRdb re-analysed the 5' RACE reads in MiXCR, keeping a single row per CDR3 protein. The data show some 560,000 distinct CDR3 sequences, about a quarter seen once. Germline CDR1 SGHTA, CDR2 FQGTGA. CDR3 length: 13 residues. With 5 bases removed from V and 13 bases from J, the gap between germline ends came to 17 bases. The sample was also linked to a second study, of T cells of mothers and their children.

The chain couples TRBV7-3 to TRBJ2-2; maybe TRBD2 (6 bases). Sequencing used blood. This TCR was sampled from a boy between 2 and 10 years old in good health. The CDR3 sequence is CASSLYGGGVLFF. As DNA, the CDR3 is TGTGCCAGCAGCCTTTACGGGGGAGGCGTGCTGTTTTTT. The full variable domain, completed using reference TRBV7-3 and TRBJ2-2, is GAGVSQTPSNKVTEKGKYVELRCDPISGHTALYWYRQSLGQGPEFLIYFQGTGAADDSGLPNDRFFAVRPEGSVSTLKIQRTERGDSAVYLCASSLYGGGVLFFGEGSRLTVL.